This is a list of T cell receptor beta chains from one sample in a study of OX40 agonist ivuxolimab in advanced cancers. Only in-frame clones appear in the TCRdb table, and some are missing; sequencing was by immunoSEQ multiplex PCR. The sample contains more than 40,000 clones, approximately 87% of which appear only once. Source: CD4+ or CD8+ T cells sorted from blood, taken in a trial of the OX40 agonist ivuxolimab. The receptor set was obtained from an adult with an advanced solid tumor such as melanoma, head and neck, liver or kidney cancer. Each CDR3 is given with its conserved first and last residue. A D gene is named only where the DNA matches it firmly. Expanded clones are given a class, and other clones once, few, many or no size at all.

j_call	clone_size	d_call	v_call	cdr3_aa	cdr3_nt
TRBJ1-2	once	NA	TRBV11-2	CASSLGPTEPIYYGYTF	TGTGCCAGCAGCTTAGGTCCGACAGAACCGATTTACTATGGCTACACCTTC
TRBJ1-4	medium-sized	NA	TRBV7-9	CASSLVGGGEKLFF	TGTGCCAGCAGCTTAGTGGGGGGCGGCGAAAAACTGTTTTTT
TRBJ1-2	NA	NA	TRBV7-8	CASSLAPRTPRIHGYTF	TGTGCCAGCAGCTTAGCGCCTCGAACCCCTAGGATACATGGCTACACCTTC
TRBJ2-6	once	NA	TRBV9	CASSEQGSGANVLTF	TGTGCCAGCAGCGAACAGGGTTCTGGGGCCAACGTCCTGACTTTC
TRBJ1-1	NA	TRBD1	TRBV6-1	CASSEAYVDLGTDGRMNTEAFF	TGTGCCAGCAGTGAAGCGTACGTGGACCTCGGGACAGACGGTCGTATGAACACTGAAGCTTTCTTT
TRBJ1-6	NA	NA	TRBV7-9	CASSLVTPSPNSPLHF	TGTGCCAGCAGCTTAGTTACCCCCTCTCCCAATTCACCCCTCCACTTT
TRBJ2-7	NA	NA	TRBV4-2	CASSQEHAVSYEQYF	TGTGCCAGCAGCCAAGAACATGCCGTATCCTACGAGCAGTACTTC
TRBJ2-2	NA	NA	TRBV6-5	CASSYALNTGELFF	TGTGCCAGCAGTTACGCGCTAAACACCGGGGAGCTGTTTTTT
TRBJ1-2	NA	TRBD1	TRBV27	CASSLQGAGYGYTF	TGTGCCAGCAGTTTACAGGGGGCCGGGTATGGCTACACCTTC
TRBJ1-5	NA	TRBD1	TRBV2	CASSGTGSNQPQHF	TGTGCCAGCAGCGGGACAGGTAGCAATCAGCCCCAGCATTTT
TRBJ2-1	NA	TRBD2	TRBV5-4	CASSGGTSGGWTYNEQFF	TGTGCCAGCAGCGGCGGGACTAGCGGGGGTTGGACCTACAATGAGCAGTTCTTC
TRBJ2-7	NA	NA	TRBV6-5	CASSMDMNSYEQYF	TGTGCCAGCAGCATGGACATGAACTCCTACGAGCAGTACTTC
TRBJ1-4	NA	TRBD1	TRBV14	CASSQVARTGREKLFF	TGTGCCAGCAGCCAAGTAGCAAGGACAGGGCGCGAAAAACTGTTTTTT
TRBJ2-2	NA	TRBD2	TRBV5-6	CASSLELAGGTGELFF	TGTGCCAGCAGCTTGGAACTAGCGGGTGGAACCGGGGAGCTGTTTTTT
TRBJ2-4	NA	NA	TRBV19	CASALTGVPKNIQYF	TGTGCCAGCGCGCTGACAGGAGTCCCCAAAAACATTCAGTACTTC
TRBJ2-7	NA	NA	TRBV6-5	CASSTGTGSYEQYF	TGTGCCAGCAGTACCGGGACCGGTTCCTACGAGCAGTACTTC
TRBJ2-3	NA	NA	TRBV11-3	CASSLGGRGTQYF	TGTGCCAGCAGCTTAGGGGGGCGGGGGACGCAGTATTTT
TRBJ2-1	NA	NA	TRBV4-1	CASSQVRNEQFF	TGCGCCAGCAGCCAAGTCAGGAATGAGCAGTTCTTC
TRBJ1-4	NA	NA	TRBV27	CASSYTDRNEKLFF	TGTGCCAGCAGCTACACCGACAGAAATGAAAAACTGTTTTTT
TRBJ2-1	NA	TRBD2	TRBV4-1	CASSQRDRIAGGPRNEQFF	TGCGCCAGCAGCCAGAGGGACAGAATAGCGGGAGGGCCCCGCAATGAGCAGTTCTTC
TRBJ1-1	once	TRBD1	TRBV27	CASSFSIQGVEAFF	TGTGCCAGCAGTTTCTCAATTCAGGGGGTTGAAGCTTTCTTT
TRBJ2-7	NA	NA	TRBV19	CASSIPGTSYEQYF	TGTGCCAGTAGTATCCCCGGGACCTCCTACGAGCAGTACTTC
TRBJ2-3	NA	NA	TRBV9	CASRPNLRDTQYF	TGTGCCAGCAGGCCTAATCTCCGCGATACGCAGTATTTT
TRBJ1-2	once	TRBD1	TRBV5-4	CASSGEIQGARYYYTF	TGTGCCAGCAGCGGGGAAATACAGGGGGCGCGGTATTACTACACCTTC
TRBJ1-2	NA	NA	TRBV18	CASTNNVGEHATLYGYTF	TGTGCCAGCACGAACAACGTCGGGGAGCATGCTACTCTATATGGCTACACCTTC
TRBJ2-7	NA	TRBD2	TRBV27	CASSSAGGRSYEQYF	TGTGCCAGCAGTTCGGCGGGAGGAAGGTCCTACGAGCAGTACTTC
TRBJ1-1	NA	TRBD1	TRBV11-1	CASSLDRDRNTEAFF	TGTGCCAGCAGCTTAGACCGGGACAGAAACACTGAAGCTTTCTTT
TRBJ2-3	NA	NA	TRBV11-2	CASSQNQDTQYF	TGTGCCAGCAGCCAGAACCAGGATACGCAGTATTTT
TRBJ1-1	NA	NA	TRBV5-6	CASSFSQSRAEAFF	TGTGCCAGCAGCTTTTCCCAGTCTCGCGCTGAAGCTTTCTTT
TRBJ2-1	NA	TRBD2	TRBV9	CASSPRLAGGRHEQFF	TGTGCCAGCAGCCCCCGACTAGCGGGAGGGCGCCATGAGCAGTTCTTC
TRBJ2-7	NA	NA	TRBV30	CAWSVGISYEQYF	TGTGCCTGGAGTGTGGGGATCTCCTACGAGCAGTACTTC
TRBJ2-5	NA	TRBD2	TRBV19	CASTFSRGAGETQYF	TGTGCCAGTACATTCTCGCGGGGGGCCGGGGAGACCCAGTACTTC
TRBJ2-7	NA	NA	TRBV6-5	CASSYSGLYEQYF	TGTGCCAGCAGTTACTCCGGGCTTTACGAGCAGTACTTC
TRBJ1-1	once	TRBD1	TRBV6-5	CASSSSGTGDIEAFF	TGTGCCAGCAGTTCGTCCGGGACAGGGGACATTGAAGCTTTCTTT
TRBJ1-1	NA	NA	TRBV6-5	CASSYARSGLTEAFF	TGTGCCAGCAGTTACGCCCGGTCGGGGCTGACTGAAGCTTTCTTT
TRBJ1-2	NA	NA	TRBV4-3	CASSQDRGGGGGYTF	TGCGCCAGCAGCCAAGATCGGGGCGGGGGTGGCGGCTACACCTTC
TRBJ2-2	NA	NA	TRBV15	CATSSKNSPNTGELFF	TGTGCCACCAGCAGTAAAAACTCCCCGAACACCGGGGAGCTGTTTTTT
TRBJ1-1	NA	NA	TRBV6-5	CASSYSSGIDTEAFF	TGTGCCAGCAGTTACTCGTCGGGGATCGACACTGAAGCTTTCTTT
TRBJ2-5	NA	TRBD1	TRBV7-2	CASSFRSLVTGVETQYF	TGTGCCAGCAGCTTCCGCTCGTTAGTCACAGGGGTGGAGACCCAGTACTTC
TRBJ2-2	NA	NA	TRBV7-6	CASSLGGATGELFF	TGTGCCAGCAGCTTAGGGGGAGCCACCGGGGAGCTGTTTTTT
TRBJ2-1	NA	NA	TRBV4-3	CASSSAGIYNEQFF	TGCGCCAGCAGTTCGGCAGGGATCTACAATGAGCAGTTCTTC